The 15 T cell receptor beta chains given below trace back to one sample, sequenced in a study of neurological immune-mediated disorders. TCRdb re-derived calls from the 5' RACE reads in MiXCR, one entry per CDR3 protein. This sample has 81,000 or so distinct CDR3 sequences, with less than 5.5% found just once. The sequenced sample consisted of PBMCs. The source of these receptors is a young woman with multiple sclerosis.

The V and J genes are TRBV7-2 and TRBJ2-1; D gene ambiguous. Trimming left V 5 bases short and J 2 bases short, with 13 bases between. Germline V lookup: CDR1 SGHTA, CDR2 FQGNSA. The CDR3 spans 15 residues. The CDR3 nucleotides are TGTGCCAGCAGCCCCACTTGGCTGCCCTACAATGAGCAGTTCTTC. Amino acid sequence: CASSPTWLPYNEQFF.

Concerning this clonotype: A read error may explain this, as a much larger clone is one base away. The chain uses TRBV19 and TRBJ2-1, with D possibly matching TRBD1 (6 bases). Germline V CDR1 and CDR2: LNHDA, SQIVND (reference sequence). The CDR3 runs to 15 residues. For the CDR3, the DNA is TGTGCCAGTAGTATAGGACTACAGGGTGGCAATGCGCAGTTCTTC. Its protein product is CASSIGLQGGNAQFF. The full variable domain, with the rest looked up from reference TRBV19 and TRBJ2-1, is DGGITQSPKYLFRKEGQNVTLSCEQNLNHDAMYWYRQDPGQGLRLIYYSQIVNDFQKGDIAEGYSVSREKKESFPLTVTSAQKNPTAFYLCASSIGLQGGNAQFFGPGTRLTVL.

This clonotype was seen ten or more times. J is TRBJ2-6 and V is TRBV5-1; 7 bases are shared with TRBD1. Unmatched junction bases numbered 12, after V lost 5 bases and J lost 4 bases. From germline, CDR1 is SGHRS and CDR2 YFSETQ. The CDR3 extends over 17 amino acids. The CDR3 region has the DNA TGCGCCAGCAGGCCCCAGGGGGTCCCATCGGGGGCCAACGTCCTGACTTTC. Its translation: CASRPQGVPSGANVLTF.

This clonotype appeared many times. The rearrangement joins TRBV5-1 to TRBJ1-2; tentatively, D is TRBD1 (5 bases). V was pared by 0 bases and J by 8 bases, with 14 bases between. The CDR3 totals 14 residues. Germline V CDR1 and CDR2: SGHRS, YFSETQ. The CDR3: CASSLVPGDRGYTF. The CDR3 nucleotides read TGCGCCAGCAGCTTGGTTCCGGGGGACCGGGGCTACACCTTC.

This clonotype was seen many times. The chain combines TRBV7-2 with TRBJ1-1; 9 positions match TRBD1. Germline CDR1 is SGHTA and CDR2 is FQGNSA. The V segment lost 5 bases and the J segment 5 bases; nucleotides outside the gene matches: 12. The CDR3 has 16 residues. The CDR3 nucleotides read TGTGCCAGCAGCCCCTTCCCCGGGACAGGGAGGACTGAAGCTTTCTTT. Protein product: CASSPFPGTGRTEAFF. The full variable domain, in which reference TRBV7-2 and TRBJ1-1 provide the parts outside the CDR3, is GAGVSQSPSNKVTEKGKDVELRCDPISGHTALYWYRQSLGQGLEFLIYFQGNSAPDKSGLPSDRFSAERTGGSVSTLTIQRTQQEDSAVYLCASSPFPGTGRTEAFFGQGTRLTVV.

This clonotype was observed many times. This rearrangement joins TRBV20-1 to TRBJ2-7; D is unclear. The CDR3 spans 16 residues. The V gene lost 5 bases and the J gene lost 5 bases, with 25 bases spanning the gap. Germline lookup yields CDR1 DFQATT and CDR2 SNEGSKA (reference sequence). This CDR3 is CSALEVARISVHEQYF. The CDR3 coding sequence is TGCAGTGCTCTAGAGGTGGCACGCATAAGTGTCCACGAGCAGTACTTC.

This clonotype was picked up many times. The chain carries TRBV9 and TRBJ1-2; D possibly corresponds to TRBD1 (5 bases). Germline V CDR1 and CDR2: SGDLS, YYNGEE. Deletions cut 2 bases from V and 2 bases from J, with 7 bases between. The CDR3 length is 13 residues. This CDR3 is CASSVRDNYGYTF. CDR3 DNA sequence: TGTGCCAGCAGCGTCAGGGACAACTATGGCTACACCTTC.

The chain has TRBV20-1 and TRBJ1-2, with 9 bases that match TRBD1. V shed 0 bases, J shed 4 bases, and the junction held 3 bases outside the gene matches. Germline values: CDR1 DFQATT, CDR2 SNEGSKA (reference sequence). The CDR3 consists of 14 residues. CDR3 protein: CSARDPQGAYGYTF. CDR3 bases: TGCAGTGCTAGAGACCCACAGGGGGCCTATGGCTACACCTTC.

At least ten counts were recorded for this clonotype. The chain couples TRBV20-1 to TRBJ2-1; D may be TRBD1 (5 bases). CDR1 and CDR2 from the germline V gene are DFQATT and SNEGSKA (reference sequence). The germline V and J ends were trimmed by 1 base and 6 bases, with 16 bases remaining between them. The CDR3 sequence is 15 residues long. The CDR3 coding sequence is TGCAGTGCTAGAGGGGGCTTAGATGACGGCAATGAGCAGTTCTTC. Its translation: CSARGGLDDGNEQFF.

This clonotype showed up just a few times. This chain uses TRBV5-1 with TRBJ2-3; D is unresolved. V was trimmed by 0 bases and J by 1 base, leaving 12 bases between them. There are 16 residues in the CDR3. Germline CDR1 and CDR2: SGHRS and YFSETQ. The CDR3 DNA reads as TGCGCCAGCAGCTTGGTCCTTCGCTCGCGCACAGATACGCAGTATTTT. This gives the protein CASSLVLRSRTDTQYF.

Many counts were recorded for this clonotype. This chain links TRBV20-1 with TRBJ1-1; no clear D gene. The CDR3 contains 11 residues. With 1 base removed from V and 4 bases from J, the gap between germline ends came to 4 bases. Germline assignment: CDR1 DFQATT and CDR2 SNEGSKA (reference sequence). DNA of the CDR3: TGCAGTGCTAGAGTGGTCACTGAAGCTTTCTTT. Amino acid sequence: CSARVVTEAFF.

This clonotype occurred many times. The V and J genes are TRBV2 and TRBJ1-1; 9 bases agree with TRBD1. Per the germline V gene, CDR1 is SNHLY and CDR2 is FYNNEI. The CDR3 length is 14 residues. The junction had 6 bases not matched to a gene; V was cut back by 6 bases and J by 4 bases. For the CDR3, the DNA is TGTGCCAGCAGGATACAGGGGGCGAGCACTGAAGCTTTCTTT. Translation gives CASRIQGASTEAFF.

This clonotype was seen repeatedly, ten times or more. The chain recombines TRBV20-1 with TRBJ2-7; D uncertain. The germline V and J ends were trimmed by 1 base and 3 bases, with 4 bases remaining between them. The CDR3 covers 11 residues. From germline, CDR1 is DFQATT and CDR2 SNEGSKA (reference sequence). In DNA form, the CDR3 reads TGCAGTGCTAGAGTCAACTACGAGCAGTACTTC. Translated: CSARVNYEQYF.

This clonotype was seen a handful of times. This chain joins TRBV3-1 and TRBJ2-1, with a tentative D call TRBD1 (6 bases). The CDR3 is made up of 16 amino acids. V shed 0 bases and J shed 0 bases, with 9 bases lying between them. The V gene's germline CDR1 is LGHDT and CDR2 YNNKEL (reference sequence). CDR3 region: CASSQDRGRSYNEQFF. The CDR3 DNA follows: TGTGCCAGCAGCCAAGACAGGGGACGCTCCTACAATGAGCAGTTCTTC.

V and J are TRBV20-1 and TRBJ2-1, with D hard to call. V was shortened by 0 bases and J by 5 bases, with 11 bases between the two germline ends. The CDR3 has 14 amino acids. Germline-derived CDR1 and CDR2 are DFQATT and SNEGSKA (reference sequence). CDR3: CSARDIGNHNEQFF. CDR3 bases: TGCAGTGCTAGAGATATCGGCAACCACAATGAGCAGTTCTTC.